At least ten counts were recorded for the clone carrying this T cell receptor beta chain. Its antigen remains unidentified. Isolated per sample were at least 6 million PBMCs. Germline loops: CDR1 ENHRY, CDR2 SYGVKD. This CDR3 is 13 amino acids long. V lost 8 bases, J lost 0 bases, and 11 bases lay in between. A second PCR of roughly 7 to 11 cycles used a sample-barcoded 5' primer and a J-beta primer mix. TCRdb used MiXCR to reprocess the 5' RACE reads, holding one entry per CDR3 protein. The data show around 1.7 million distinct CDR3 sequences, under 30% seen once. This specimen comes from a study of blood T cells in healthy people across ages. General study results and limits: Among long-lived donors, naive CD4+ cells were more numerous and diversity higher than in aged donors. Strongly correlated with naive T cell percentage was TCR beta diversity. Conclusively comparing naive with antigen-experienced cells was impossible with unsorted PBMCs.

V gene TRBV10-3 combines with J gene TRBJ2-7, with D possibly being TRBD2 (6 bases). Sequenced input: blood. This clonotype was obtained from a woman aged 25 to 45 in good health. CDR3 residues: CAISSEFSYEQYF. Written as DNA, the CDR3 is TGTGCCATCTCTAGCGAATTCTCCTACGAGCAGTACTTC.